Each of the 29 T cell receptor beta chains below was sequenced from the same sample in a study of tumor-infiltrating lymphocytes in oesophageal squamous cell carcinoma. TCRdb passed the PCR reads through MiXCR, listing each CDR3 protein once. The repertoire holds roughly 20,000 distinct CDR3 sequences, with approximately 46% as singletons. Material for sequencing was normal esophageal tissue next to the tumor. These receptor sequences come from a female donor with esophageal squamous cell carcinoma.

In its sample, this clonotype is medium-sized. V and J are TRBV7-9 and TRBJ1-5, with a possible D match to TRBD1 (6 bases). CDR3 length: 14 amino acids. The V gene's germline CDR1 is SEHNR and CDR2 FQNEAQ (reference sequence). V was clipped by 4 bases and J by 5 bases, with 12 bases between them. In DNA, the CDR3 is TGTGCCAGCAGCTACACAGGGTCCGATCAGCCCCAGCATTTT. Its protein product is CASSYTGSDQPQHF. Filled out from reference TRBV7-9 and TRBJ1-5, the complete variable domain reads DTGVSQNPRHKITKRGQNVTFRCDPISEHNRLYWYRQTLGQGPEFLTYFQNEAQLEKSRLLSDRFSAERPKGSFSTLEIQRTEQGDSAMYLCASSYTGSDQPQHFGDGTRLSIL.

As DNA, the CDR3 is TGTGCCAGAAGCTTGGCGTCAGTCAATGAAAAACTGTTTTTT. It is translated as CARSLASVNEKLFF. The V gene is TRBV5-3, the J gene TRBJ1-4, with D uncertain. TRBV5-3 is an ORF; its function is uncertain. The CDR3 extends over 14 amino acids. Trimming took 0 bases from V and 5 from J, leaving 8 bases between them.

The chain is built from TRBV12-3 or TRBV12-4 and TRBJ2-5; the match to TRBD1 covers 8 bases. Trimming at V came to 1 base and at J to 2 bases, leaving 0 bases not matched to a gene. The CDR3 is 14 residues long. In DNA form, the CDR3 reads TGTGCCAGCAGTTTAGGACAGGGGCAAGAGACCCAGTACTTC. This gives the protein CASSLGQGQETQYF.

The genes are TRBV7-4 and TRBJ1-2, with D possibly matching TRBD1 (6 bases). V lost 6 bases, J lost 4 bases, and 12 bases lay in between. Germline CDR1 SGHVT, CDR2 SQSDAQ. The length of the CDR3 is 13 residues. In DNA form, the CDR3 reads TGTGCCAGCAGGTTACCAGGGGTCTATGGCTACACCTTC. This encodes CASRLPGVYGYTF.

This clonotype was counted ten times or more. The CDR3, as DNA: TGTGCCAGCAGCCAGATAGCGGGAGGGGTGGATGAGCAGTTCTTC. Amino acid sequence: CASSQIAGGVDEQFF. V and J are TRBV28 and TRBJ2-1, with 11 bases that match TRBD2. Germline loops: CDR1 MDHEN, CDR2 SYDVKM. The J segment lost 8 bases and the V segment lost 6 bases, leaving 9 bases of the junction unmatched. The CDR3 length is 15 residues.

This clonotype was seen only once. The chain couples TRBV5-1 to TRBJ1-4; D is uncertain. Trimming shortened V by 4 bases and J by 0 bases, and 10 bases separated the two germline ends. Germline CDR1 is SGHRS and CDR2 is YFSETQ. The CDR3 sequence is 15 residues long. The CDR3 sequence is CASSETISTNEKLFF. CDR3 DNA: TGCGCCAGCAGCGAAACAATATCAACTAATGAAAAACTGTTTTTT.

The genes are TRBV7-9 and TRBJ2-1, with 9 bases identical to TRBD1. The trim removed 4 bases at V and 3 bases at J, leaving 4 bases unmatched. The germline V gene has CDR1 SEHNR and CDR2 FQNEAQ (reference sequence). The CDR3 has 15 residues. CDR3 region: CASSSGTGIYNEQFF. The CDR3 coding sequence is TGTGCCAGCAGCTCTGGGACAGGGATCTACAATGAGCAGTTCTTC.

As for this clonotype: Since the CDR3 does not end with the conserved phenylalanine or tryptophan, this likely comes from a read error. No DNA is shown, since the ends of the CDR3 on it are uncertain; the CDR3 is the one TCRdb lists. CDR3 loop: CASSLDRDIGPLHFGN. The genes are TRBV5-5 and TRBJ2-1; the DNA was not compared with TRBD2, the D call given in the table. Germline CDR1 is SGHKS and CDR2 is YYEKEE (reference sequence). The CDR3 contains 16 residues when both ends are counted.

The chain carries TRBV7-8 and TRBJ2-5; D might be TRBD2 (5 bases). Germline loops: CDR1 SGHVS, CDR2 FQNEAQ. V lost 1 base, J lost 4 bases, and 7 bases lay in between. This CDR3 spans 13 amino acids. In DNA form, the CDR3 reads TGTGCCAGCAGCTTAGGGGAGAGAGAGACCCAGTACTTC. Translating it yields CASSLGERETQYF.

This sequence joins TRBV2 and TRBJ2-1; D is ambiguous. The J call could be wrong; TRBJ2-5 is a better fit for the DNA end. CDR1 SNHLY and CDR2 FYNNEI come from the germline V gene. The CDR3 contains 13 residues. CDR3 region: CASSDRQRETQYF. DNA of the CDR3: TGTGCCAGCAGTGACCGGCAGAGAGAGACCCAGTACTTC.

The chain is built from TRBV5-2 and TRBJ2-5; TRBD1 reflects the table's D call only, with no check against the DNA. TRBV5-2 is annotated as a pseudogene. CDR3 length: 14 residues. CDR3 sequence reads: CASSPGPRSETQYF. The CDR3 DNA sequence: TGTGCCAGCAGCCCCGGGCCACGTTCCGAGACCCAGTACTTC.

There are many counts of this clonotype. The chain links TRBV7-9 to TRBJ2-1; the match to TRBD2 covers 14 bases. The CDR3 runs to 16 residues. V lost 5 bases and J lost 9; bases outside the gene matches: 9. From germline, CDR1 is SEHNR and CDR2 FQNEAQ (reference sequence). CDR3 loop: CASSPRTSGRNVEQFF. CDR3 coding DNA: TGTGCCAGCAGCCCGCGGACTAGCGGGAGGAATGTTGAGCAGTTCTTC.

The chain recombines TRBV7-2 with TRBJ2-7; TRBD1 might be the D (5 bases). The CDR3 spans 15 residues. V was shortened by 1 base and J by 2 bases, with 12 bases between the two germline ends. Germline CDR1 and CDR2: SGHTA and FQGNSA. The CDR3 region is CASSLGPRDTYEQYF. The CDR3 DNA sequence: TGTGCCAGCAGCTTAGGGCCCAGGGATACCTACGAGCAGTACTTC.

The chain employs TRBV7-2 and TRBJ2-3; D unresolved. The CDR3 is 13 amino acids. Germline loops: CDR1 SGHTA, CDR2 FQGNSA. The ends were cut back, 1 base at V and 4 bases at J, with 6 bases in the middle. CDR3 loop: CASSLVGPDTQYF. The DNA of the CDR3 is TGTGCCAGCAGCTTAGTTGGGCCAGATACGCAGTATTTT.

This clonotype was seen repeatedly, ten times or more. The rearrangement links TRBV15 to TRBJ2-7; D is uncertain. Germline CDR1 and CDR2: LNHNV and YYDKDF (reference sequence). The CDR3 is made up of 15 amino acids. Between the trimmed V and J ends, which lost 0 bases and 4 bases, there was a span of 13 bases. CDR3 sequence: CATSRDRSVPYEQYF. The CDR3 DNA reads as TGTGCCACCAGCAGAGATCGTTCCGTGCCGTACGAGCAGTACTTC. The full variable domain, rest sourced from reference TRBV15 and TRBJ2-7, is DAMVIQNPRYQVTQFGKPVTLSCSQTLNHNVMYWYQQKSSQAPKLLFHYYDKDFNNEADTPDNFQSRRPNTSFCFLDIRSPGLGDTAMYLCATSRDRSVPYEQYFGPGTRLTVT.

The chain employs TRBV10-2 and TRBJ1-4; no clear D. The CDR3 loop spans 13 amino acids. With 2 bases removed from V and 8 bases from J, the gap between germline ends came to 9 bases. Germline CDR1 reads WSHSY; CDR2 reads SAAADI. DNA for the CDR3: TGCGCCAGCAGTGAGAGGCGTCGGGAAAAACTGTTTTTT. Protein product: CASSERRREKLFF.

This clonotype was observed a handful of times. This chain uses TRBV19 with TRBJ2-5; 13 positions agree with TRBD2. There are 16 residues in the CDR3. CDR1 and CDR2 (germline): LNHDA, SQIVND (reference sequence). Germline trimming cut 8 bases from V and 1 base from J; bases unmatched to any gene: 7. CDR3 in DNA: TGTGCCAGTTCTGGACTAGCGGGAGCGGCCCAAGAGACCCAGTACTTC. It yields the protein CASSGLAGAAQETQYF.

The J gene is TRBJ1-4, the V gene TRBV29-1, with D possibly TRBD1 on 5 matching bases. This CDR3 spans 13 amino acids. The V end was cut by 7 bases, the J end by 8 bases, with 17 bases between. Germline CDR1 is SQVTM and CDR2 is ANQGSEA. DNA of the CDR3: TGCAGCGGTCTAAGGAGAGGGGCCGAAAAACTGTTTTTT. As protein: CSGLRRGAEKLFF.

By share, this clonotype counts as medium-sized (0.01 to 0.1%). This rearrangement joins TRBV6-1 to TRBJ1-6, with 9 bases that match TRBD1. CDR3 length: 15 amino acids. CDR1 is MNHNS and CDR2 is SASEGT in the germline V gene. V lost 2 bases and J lost 9; bases outside the gene matches: 5. CDR3: CASSEWLQGASPLHF. The DNA for the CDR3 is TGTGCCAGCAGTGAATGGTTACAGGGGGCTTCACCCCTCCACTTT.

This clonotype has a handful of counts. This chain joins TRBV6-1 and TRBJ2-7, with D tentatively TRBD1 (5 bases). The J call could be wrong; TRBJ2-1 is a better fit for the DNA end. The CDR3 consists of 13 residues. Per germline, CDR1 MNHNS and CDR2 SASEGT. Written as DNA, the CDR3 is TGTGCCAGCAGCAAGGGGATCTGGAATGAGCAGTTCTTC. Residues: CASSKGIWNEQFF.

This clonotype has only a few counts. The V gene is TRBV7-2, the J gene TRBJ2-1; D gene ambiguous. The closer fit of TRBJ2-7 to the DNA end suggests the J call may be wrong. The CDR3 is made up of 14 amino acids. Germline V gene sequence: CDR1 SGHTA, CDR2 FQGNSA. The CDR3 DNA reads TGTGCCAGCAGCTTAGGGCTGTCCTACAATGAGCAGTACTTC. Residues: CASSLGLSYNEQYF.

This clonotype was picked up many times. V and J are TRBV12-3 or TRBV12-4 and TRBJ2-5; weak D call: TRBD1 (6 bases). Trimming took off 3 bases at V and 5 bases at J, with 13 bases between the two ends. The CDR3 covers 14 residues. The CDR3 region is CASSFGDIRETQYF. The CDR3 DNA reads as TGTGCCAGCAGTTTTGGGGACATCCGGGAGACCCAGTACTTC.

The table lists this clonotype with a count of one. The CDR3 loop reads CASSWVGASGRTNEQFF. The CDR3, as DNA: TGTGCCAGCAGCTGGGTAGGAGCTAGCGGGAGAACTAATGAGCAGTTCTTC. The V call is TRBV7-9, the J call TRBJ2-5; 10 bases map to TRBD2. The end of the DNA aligns better with TRBJ2-1, so the J call may be wrong. The CDR3 runs to 17 residues. Germline V gene lookup returns CDR1 SEHNR and CDR2 FQNEAQ (reference sequence).

The gene calls are TRBV24-1 and TRBJ2-5, with 7 bases matching TRBD1. V dropped 4 bases and J dropped 11; count of bases not matched to a gene: 21. CDR3 length: 17 amino acids. Germline V gene sequence: CDR1 KGHDR, CDR2 SFDVKD. DNA for the CDR3: TGTGCCACCAGTGACCATCGGACAGGTTGGGTTTACAATGAGCAGTACTTC. Its protein product is CATSDHRTGWVYNEQYF.

Regarding this clonotype: The junction departs from the called germline gene at one end, perhaps through a read error. The V call is TRBV24-1, the J call TRBJ1-1; D remains ambiguous. The CDR3 spans 11 residues. The germline CDR1 and CDR2 sequences are KGHDR and SFDVKD. CDR3 in DNA: TGTGCCACCAGGGTGAACCCTGAAGCTTTCTTT. It translates to CATRVNPEAFF.

This sequence joins TRBV7-2 and TRBJ2-7; a possible D gene is TRBD2 (6 bases). V was cut by 4 bases and J by 3 bases, with 10 bases left in between. The CDR3 covers 13 residues. CDR1 SGHTA and CDR2 FQGNSA come from the germline V gene. This CDR3 is CASSYGRDYEQYF. The DNA of the CDR3 is TGTGCCAGCAGCTACGGGAGAGACTACGAGCAGTACTTC.

A note on this clonotype: A much larger clone lies a single base off, so this may be a read error. The chain uses TRBV7-3 and TRBJ2-5; no reliable D call. V lost 0 bases, J lost 11 bases, and 19 bases lay in between. CDR3 size: 15 residues. The germline V gene encodes CDR1 SGHTA and CDR2 FQGTGA. Here the CDR3 reads CASSLTSQGYNEQYF. In nucleotides, the CDR3 is TGTGCCAGCAGCTTAACGTCTCAAGGCTACAATGAGCAGTACTTC.

The rearrangement joins TRBV7-2 to TRBJ2-3; D is uncertain. The ends were cut back, 3 bases at V and 0 bases at J, with 1 base in the middle. The CDR3 consists of 12 residues. Germline lookup yields CDR1 SGHTA and CDR2 FQGNSA. This CDR3 reads CASSFSTDTQYF. The CDR3 DNA reads as TGTGCCAGCAGCTTTAGCACAGATACGCAGTATTTT.

This rearrangement joins TRBV7-9 to TRBJ1-2; 7 bases align to TRBD1. V was clipped by 5 bases and J by 3 bases; unmatched bases: 6. This CDR3 region has 14 residues. Germline V gene sequence: CDR1 SEHNR, CDR2 FQNEAQ (reference sequence). CDR3 DNA: TGTGCCAGCAGCGCCTACGACAGGGACTATGGCTACACCTTC. Translated: CASSAYDRDYGYTF.